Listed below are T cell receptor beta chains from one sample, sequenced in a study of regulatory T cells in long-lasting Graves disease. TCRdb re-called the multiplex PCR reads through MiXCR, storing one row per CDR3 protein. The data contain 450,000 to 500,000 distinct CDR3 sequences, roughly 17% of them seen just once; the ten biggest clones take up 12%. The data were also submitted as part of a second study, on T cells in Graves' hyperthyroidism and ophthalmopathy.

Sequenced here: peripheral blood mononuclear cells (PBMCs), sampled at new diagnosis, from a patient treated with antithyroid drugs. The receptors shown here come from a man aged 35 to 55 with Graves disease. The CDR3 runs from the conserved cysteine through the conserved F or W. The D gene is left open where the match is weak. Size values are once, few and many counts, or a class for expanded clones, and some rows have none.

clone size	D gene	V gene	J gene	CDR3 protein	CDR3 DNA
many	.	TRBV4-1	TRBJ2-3	CASSRPAPGDTQYF	TGCGCCAGCAGCCGACCAGCACCGGGGGATACGCAGTATTTT
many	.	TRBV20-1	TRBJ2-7	CSARDTLTGEQYF	TGCAGTGCTAGAGATACCCTCACGGGCGAGCAGTACTTC
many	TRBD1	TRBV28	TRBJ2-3	CASSFDRGADTQYF	TGTGCCAGCAGTTTCGACAGGGGGGCAGATACGCAGTATTTT
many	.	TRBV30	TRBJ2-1	CAWSPRYNEQFF	TGTGCCTGGAGTCCTAGGTACAATGAGCAGTTCTTC
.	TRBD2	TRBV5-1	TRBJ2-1	CASSSTSGTNEQFF	TGCGCCAGCAGCTCCACTAGCGGGACTAATGAGCAGTTCTTC
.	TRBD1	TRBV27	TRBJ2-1	CASQVGTVYNEQFF	TGTGCCAGCCAGGTGGGGACAGTCTACAATGAGCAGTTCTTC
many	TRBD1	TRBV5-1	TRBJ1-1	CASSEPTGSQYTEAFF	TGCGCCAGCAGCGAACCGACAGGGTCGCAATACACTGAAGCTTTCTTT
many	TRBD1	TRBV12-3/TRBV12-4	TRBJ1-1	CASSPGQGYTEAFF	TGTGCCAGCAGCCCGGGACAGGGATACACTGAAGCTTTCTTT
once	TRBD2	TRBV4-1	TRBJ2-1	CASSHGLAGGYEQFF	TGCGCCAGCAGCCACGGACTAGCGGGAGGATATGAGCAGTTCTTC
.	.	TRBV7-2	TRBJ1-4	CASTLDGAANEKLFF	TGTGCCAGCACCCTAGACGGGGCTGCTAATGAAAAACTGTTTTTT
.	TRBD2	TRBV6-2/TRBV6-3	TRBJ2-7	CASKGLAEAYEQYF	TGTGCCAGCAAAGGACTAGCGGAGGCCTACGAGCAGTACTTC
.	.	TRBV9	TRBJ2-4	CASSVAGRGNIQYF	TGTGCCAGCAGCGTAGCCGGGAGAGGAAACATTCAGTACTTC
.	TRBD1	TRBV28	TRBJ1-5	CASSDRDNQPQHF	TGTGCCAGCAGTGACAGGGACAATCAGCCCCAGCATTTT
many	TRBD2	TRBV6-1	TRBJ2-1	CASSARLAGSYNEQFF	TGTGCCAGCAGTGCCCGACTAGCGGGCTCCTACAATGAGCAGTTCTTC
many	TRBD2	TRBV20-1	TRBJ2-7	CSARDRKREVYEQYF	TGCAGTGCTAGAGATAGGAAGCGGGAGGTTTACGAGCAGTACTTC
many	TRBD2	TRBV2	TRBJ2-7	CASSEGLAGNYEQYF	TGTGCCAGCAGTGAAGGGCTAGCGGGTAACTACGAGCAGTACTTC
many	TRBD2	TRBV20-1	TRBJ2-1	CSAGLAGDNEQFF	TGCAGTGCTGGACTAGCGGGAGACAATGAGCAGTTCTTC
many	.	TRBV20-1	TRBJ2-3	CSAPDYPSGLDTQYF	TGCAGTGCTCCCGACTATCCCTCAGGTCTAGATACGCAGTATTTT
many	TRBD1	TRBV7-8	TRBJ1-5	CASSLVDRGYNQPQHF	TGTGCCAGCAGCTTAGTGGACAGGGGATACAATCAGCCCCAGCATTTT
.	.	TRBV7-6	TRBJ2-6	CASSHPAGANVLTF	TGTGCCAGCAGTCATCCAGCAGGGGCCAACGTCCTGACTTTC
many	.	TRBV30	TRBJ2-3	CAWSKGVGAAGADTQYF	TGTGCCTGGAGTAAAGGTGTAGGAGCGGCTGGGGCAGATACGCAGTATTTT
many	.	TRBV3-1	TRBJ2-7	CASASYGILEQYF	TGTGCCAGCGCGAGTTACGGGATCCTCGAGCAGTACTTC
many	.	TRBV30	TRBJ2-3	CAWSRAGTYTDTQYF	TGTGCCTGGAGCAGAGCAGGAACGTACACAGATACGCAGTATTTT
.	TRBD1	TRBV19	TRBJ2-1	CASSIRGSYNEQFF	TGTGCCAGTAGTATCAGGGGGAGCTACAATGAGCAGTTCTTC
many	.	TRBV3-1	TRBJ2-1	CASSQERTPPLLF	TGTGCCAGCAGCCAAGAGCGGACCCCTCCACTACTCTTT
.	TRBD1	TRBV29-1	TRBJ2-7	CSVEDTGQGAYEQYF	TGCAGCGTTGAAGATACGGGACAGGGGGCCTACGAGCAGTACTTC
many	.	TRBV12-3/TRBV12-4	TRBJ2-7	CASSSRDNRLYEQYF	TGTGCCAGCAGTTCCCGAGACAACAGACTCTACGAGCAGTACTTC
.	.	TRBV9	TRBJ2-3	CASSVETPTDTQYF	TGTGCCAGCAGCGTAGAGACTCCAACAGATACGCAGTATTTT
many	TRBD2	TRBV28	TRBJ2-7	CASRTSGRLPYEQYF	TGTGCCAGCAGGACTAGCGGGAGGCTTCCCTACGAGCAGTACTTC
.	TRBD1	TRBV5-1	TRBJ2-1	CASSLGDRVGNEQFF	TGCGCCAGCAGCTTGGGGGACAGGGTAGGAAATGAGCAGTTCTTC
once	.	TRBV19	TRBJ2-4	CASTGGNIQYF	TGTGCCAGTACAGGCGGAAACATTCAGTACTTC
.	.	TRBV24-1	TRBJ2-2	CATSEGGPGELFF	TGTGCCACCAGTGAAGGCGGCCCCGGGGAGCTGTTTTTT
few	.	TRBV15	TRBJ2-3	CATSRGGGGGAVGTQYF	TGTGCCACCAGCAGAGGAGGAGGAGGGGGCGCAGTAGGCACGCAGTATTTT
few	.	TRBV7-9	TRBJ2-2	CASSSERRNTGELFF	TGTGCCAGCAGCTCAGAGCGGAGGAACACCGGGGAGCTGTTTTTT
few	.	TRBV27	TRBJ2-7	CASSPGTWGEQYF	TGTGCCAGCAGTCCTGGGACGTGGGGCGAGCAGTACTTC
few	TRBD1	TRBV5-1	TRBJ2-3	CASSLVTGRYGTDTQYF	TGCGCCAGCAGCTTGGTGACAGGGAGATACGGCACAGATACGCAGTATTTT
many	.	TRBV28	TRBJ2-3	CASKLEAPDTQYF	TGTGCCAGCAAACTGGAGGCCCCAGATACGCAGTATTTT
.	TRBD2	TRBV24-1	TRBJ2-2	CATSDPLTPSGSSGELFF	TGTGCCACCAGTGATCCCTTAACGCCTAGCGGGAGCTCCGGGGAGCTGTTTTTT
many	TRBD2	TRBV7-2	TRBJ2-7	CASSLVSGTNYEQYF	TGTGCCAGCAGCTTAGTCAGTGGGACTAACTACGAGCAGTACTTC
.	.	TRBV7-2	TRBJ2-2	CASSLVGLLNTGELFF	TGTGCCAGCAGCTTAGTGGGACTGCTGAACACCGGGGAGCTGTTTTTT
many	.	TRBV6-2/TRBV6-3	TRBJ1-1	CACRLGGAAEAFF	TGTGCCTGTCGATTAGGGGGGGCGGCTGAAGCTTTCTTT
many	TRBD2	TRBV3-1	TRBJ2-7	CASSPGTSTGYEQYF	TGTGCCAGCAGCCCCGGGACTAGTACCGGCTACGAGCAGTACTTC
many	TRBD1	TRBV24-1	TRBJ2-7	CATSDSITGGWKEQYF	TGTGCCACCAGTGATTCTATTACAGGGGGCTGGAAGGAGCAGTACTTC
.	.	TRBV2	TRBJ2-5	CASSELGAWETQYF	TGTGCCAGCAGTGAACTGGGCGCTTGGGAGACCCAGTACTTC
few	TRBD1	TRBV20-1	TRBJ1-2	CSARVGKGANYGYTF	TGCAGTGCTAGAGTGGGAAAGGGGGCGAACTATGGCTACACCTTC
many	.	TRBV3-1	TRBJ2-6	CASSRDRSGANVLTF	TGTGCCAGCAGCCGGGACCGATCTGGGGCCAACGTCCTGACTTTC
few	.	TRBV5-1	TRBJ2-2	CASSLADYTGELFF	TGCGCCAGCAGCTTGGCTGATTACACCGGGGAGCTGTTTTTT
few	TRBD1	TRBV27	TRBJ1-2	CASSRQGANYGHTF	TGTGCCAGCAGCCGACAGGGGGCTAACTATGGCCACACCTTC
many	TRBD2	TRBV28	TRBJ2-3	CASSPSGRALDTQYF	TGTGCCAGCAGCCCTAGCGGGAGGGCCCTAGATACGCAGTATTTT